This passage covers 25 T cell receptor beta chains from one sample sequenced in a study of cytomegalovirus exposure and HLA in healthy donors. The PCR made use of 60 Vbeta and 13 Jbeta primers. The protocol was immunoSEQ multiplex PCR, while the TCRdb copy is restricted to in-frame clones and leaves out a portion. The profile covers 150,000 to 200,000 clones, with about two thirds appearing a single time and approximately 3% taken by the ten largest. The sample comprised PBMCs. The receptors here all came from a woman between 25 and 40 years old in good health and CMV-seronegative.

The chain uses TRBV4-2 and TRBJ2-3; 10 nucleotides align to TRBD2. The CDR3 extends over 16 amino acids. The germline gives CDR1 LGHNA, CDR2 YNFKEQ. With V trimmed by 0 bases and J by 5 bases, 5 bases remained unmatched. The CDR3 is CASSQEAGGPLDTQYF. As DNA, the CDR3 is TGTGCCAGCAGCCAAGAAGCGGGAGGGCCCCTAGATACGCAGTATTTT.

This clone has only one observation. The V and J genes are TRBV2 and TRBJ1-1; TRBD1 is a possible D gene (5 bases). V dropped 9 bases and J dropped 4 bases, with 12 bases sitting between them. The CDR3 covers 12 residues. CDR1 is SNHLY and CDR2 is FYNNEI in the germline V gene. The DNA for the CDR3 is TGTGCCAGGAGAAGGGGCGTCACTGAAGCTTTCTTT. It codes for CARRRGVTEAFF.

This rearrangement joins TRBV7-3 to TRBJ2-2; 7 bases fit TRBD1. The J segment lost 0 bases and the V segment lost 5 bases, leaving 3 bases of the junction unmatched. The CDR3 extends over 15 amino acids. Germline CDR1 reads SGHTA; CDR2 reads FQGTGA. The CDR3 is CASSTGTANTGELFF. CDR3 bases: TGTGCCAGCAGCACCGGGACAGCGAACACCGGGGAGCTGTTTTTT.

The chain employs TRBV6-5 and TRBJ2-2; 7 nucleotides agree with TRBD1. There are 14 residues in the CDR3. CDR1 and CDR2 (germline): MNHEY, SVGAGI. Germline trimming cut 6 bases from V and 5 bases from J; bases unmatched to any gene: 6. This CDR3 reads CASRDRVETGELFF. The CDR3 DNA reads as TGTGCCAGCAGAGACAGGGTTGAAACCGGGGAGCTGTTTTTT.

Concerning this clone itself: Other DNA sequences within the sample encode an identical CDR3. The chain's CDR3 is CASSPRTGNYGYTF. CDR3 DNA: TGTGCCAGCAGCCCCCGGACAGGGAACTATGGCTACACCTTC. The V gene is TRBV7-2, the J gene TRBJ1-2; 8 positions match TRBD1. Trimming at V came to 5 bases and at J to 2 bases, leaving 4 bases not matched to a gene. The length of the CDR3 is 14 residues. Germline V gene data show CDR1 as SGHTA and CDR2 as FQGNSA.

The gene calls are TRBV5-4 and TRBJ1-4, with 7 bases identical to TRBD1. V was pared by 4 bases and J by 3 bases, with 9 bases of the junction left unmatched. From germline, CDR1 is SGHNT and CDR2 YYREEE (reference sequence). The CDR3 is 16 amino acids. In nucleotides, the CDR3 is TGTGCCAGCAGCCAGGGAGGAGGGACAGCTAATGAAAAACTGTTTTTT. Translated, it gives CASSQGGGTANEKLFF.

This clone was detected a few times. The chain is built from TRBV11-2 and TRBJ1-4; 8 bases are a match to TRBD1. CDR1 and CDR2 from the germline V gene are SGHAT and FQNNGV. Unmatched junction bases numbered 8, after V lost 6 bases and J lost 8 bases. The CDR3 runs 14 residues. CDR3 bases: TGTGCCAGCAGTAAGGACAGGGTTGAAGAAAAACTGTTTTTT. Translating it yields CASSKDRVEEKLFF.

The J gene is TRBJ1-1, the V gene TRBV7-2; 7 bases match TRBD1. The V gene end was trimmed by 5 bases and the J gene end by 6 bases; junction bases not matched to a gene: 6. Germline V lookup: CDR1 SGHTA, CDR2 FQGNSA. The CDR3 extends over 13 amino acids. The CDR3 bases are TGTGCCAGCAGCCGACAGGGAAGTGCTGAAGCTTTCTTT. Translating it yields CASSRQGSAEAFF.

V and J are TRBV4-1 and TRBJ2-2, with unresolved D. The CDR3 covers 14 residues. Trimming stripped 4 bases from V and 7 bases from J, with 13 bases between. In germline, CDR1 is MGHRA, CDR2 YSYEKL. CDR3 protein: CASSLIKRDGELFF. Here the CDR3 DNA reads TGCGCCAGCAGCCTCATAAAACGCGACGGGGAGCTGTTTTTT.

The chain couples TRBV20-1 to TRBJ1-2; D is perhaps TRBD1 (6 bases). This CDR3 region has 11 residues. CDR1 and CDR2 (germline): DFQATT, SNEGSKA (reference sequence). V lost 3 bases to trimming and J lost 6 bases, with 8 bases between them. CDR3 nucleotide sequence: TGCAGTGCTAGGGCAGGGGATGGCTACACCTTC. As protein: CSARAGDGYTF.

CDR3 nucleotide sequence: TGTGCCAGCAGCCAAAACCCGGGACAGGGGTATTATGGCTACACCTTC. It yields the protein CASSQNPGQGYYGYTF. The chain employs TRBV4-2 and TRBJ1-2, with 10 bases lining up with TRBD1. The CDR3 covers 16 residues. With 2 bases clipped from V and 5 bases from J, the junction kept 8 bases outside the gene matches. The germline CDR1 and CDR2 sequences are LGHNA and YNFKEQ.

The rearrangement uses TRBV19 and TRBJ2-1; TRBD1 aligns across 8 bases. CDR3 length: 15 residues. The V segment lost 2 bases and the J segment 9 bases; nucleotides outside the gene matches: 9. Germline V gives CDR1 LNHDA, CDR2 SQIVND (reference sequence). The DNA for the CDR3 is TGTGCCAGTAGTATAAGAACAGGGGGGACGGGTGAGCAGTTCTTC. Protein product: CASSIRTGGTGEQFF.

V is TRBV29-1 and J is TRBJ1-2; D is uncertain. The CDR3 consists of 12 residues. The germline CDR1 and CDR2 sequences are SQVTM and ANQGSEA. V shed 2 bases and J shed 5 bases, with 9 bases lying between them. The CDR3 region has the DNA TGCAGCGTTGAAACACAGTATTATGGCTACACCTTC. Translation gives CSVETQYYGYTF.

This chain connects TRBV5-8 to TRBJ2-5; TRBD1 matches at 7 bases. Germline CDR1 reads SGHTS; CDR2 reads YDEGEE. The junction had 8 bases not matched to a gene; V was cut back by 0 bases and J by 3 bases. CDR3 length equals 16 residues. CDR3 residues: CASSLARGTVKETQYF. In nucleotides, the CDR3 is TGTGCCAGCAGCTTGGCCAGGGGGACAGTTAAAGAGACCCAGTACTTC.

This clone was observed a few times. The gene calls are TRBV6-6 and TRBJ1-1; possibly TRBD1 for D (5 bases). Germline V lookup: CDR1 MNHNY, CDR2 SVGAGI (reference sequence). The germline V and J ends were trimmed by 2 bases and 5 bases, with 12 bases remaining between them. CDR3 length: 14 amino acids. The CDR3 region is CASSYAGRGTEAFF. The CDR3 DNA reads as TGTGCCAGCAGTTACGCAGGACGGGGGACTGAAGCTTTCTTT.

Here the CDR3 DNA reads TGTGCCAGCAGTTTCGCGGGGGATCAATGGAATGAGCAGTTCTTC. It codes for CASSFAGDQWNEQFF. The chain recombines TRBV27 with TRBJ2-1; 7 bases match TRBD2. Losses at the gene ends were 3 bases for V and 7 bases for J; bases not matched to a gene: 9. Germline CDR1 and CDR2: MNHEY and SMNVEV (reference sequence). CDR3 length equals 15 residues.

This clone appeared a single time. The genes are TRBV28 and TRBJ1-5; weak D call: TRBD1 (6 bases). The CDR3 has 13 amino acids. Deletions cut 4 bases from V and 3 bases from J, with 7 bases between. Germline CDR1 and CDR2: MDHEN and SYDVKM. CDR3 amino acids: CASSWDNNQPQHF. CDR3 nucleotide sequence: TGTGCCAGCAGTTGGGACAACAATCAGCCCCAGCATTTT.

This clone was counted once. CDR3 DNA sequence: TGTGCCAGCTGGTTAGACAGGGACCGCGGTGAGGAAAAACTGTTTTTT. It specifies CASWLDRDRGEEKLFF. The V and J genes are TRBV19 and TRBJ1-4, with 7 nucleotides matching TRBD1. V shed 9 bases, J shed 8 bases, and the junction held 18 bases outside the gene matches. This CDR3 is 16 amino acids long. Germline-derived CDR1 and CDR2 are LNHDA and SQIVND (reference sequence).

CDR3 in amino acids: CSVADGSGQPQHF. For the CDR3, the DNA is TGCAGCGTCGCCGACGGGAGCGGTCAGCCCCAGCATTTT. The V call is TRBV29-1, the J call TRBJ1-5, with D hard to call. Trimming removed 6 bases at V and 6 bases at J, with 15 bases between. This CDR3 has 13 amino acids. The germline V gene has CDR1 SQVTM and CDR2 ANQGSEA.

The V call is TRBV18, the J call TRBJ2-1; 10 bases fit TRBD2. This CDR3 contains 17 residues. J gave up 1 base and V 4 bases, and 7 bases lay outside the gene matches. CDR1 is KGHSH and CDR2 is LQKENI in the germline V gene. CDR3 in DNA: TGTGCCAGCTCACACAAGACTAGCGGGTTATCCTACAATGAGCAGTTCTTC. It specifies CASSHKTSGLSYNEQFF.

This chain joins TRBV30 and TRBJ1-6; D unresolved. The V and J ends lost 4 bases and 5 bases respectively, with 9 bases between them. This CDR3 has 13 amino acids. Looked up from germline, CDR1 is GTSNPN and CDR2 is SVGIG (reference sequence). The CDR3 region is CAWTGGHNSPLHF. Written as DNA, the CDR3 is TGTGCCTGGACGGGAGGCCATAATTCACCCCTCCACTTT.

This chain links TRBV6-1 with TRBJ2-5; 7 bases are a match to TRBD1. The germline V gene encodes CDR1 MNHNS and CDR2 SASEGT. V was clipped by 3 bases and J by 3 bases; unmatched bases: 7. The CDR3 sequence is 15 residues long. CDR3 amino acids: CASSDLPGQKETQYF. The DNA of the CDR3 is TGTGCCAGCAGTGACCTACCGGGACAGAAAGAGACCCAGTACTTC.

This CDR3 is CASSLALRGLYEQYF. The CDR3 DNA is TGTGCCAGCAGCTTAGCTCTGCGGGGGCTCTACGAGCAGTACTTC. The chain joins TRBV7-2 to TRBJ2-7, with a tentative D call TRBD2 (7 bases). CDR1 and CDR2 from the germline V gene are SGHTA and FQGNSA. The CDR3 is made up of 15 amino acids. Trimming took 0 bases from V and 3 from J, leaving 12 bases between them.

V is TRBV9 and J is TRBJ2-1; maybe TRBD2 (6 bases). Trimming cost V 2 bases and J 5 bases, with 14 bases left between them. Germline CDR1 is SGDLS and CDR2 is YYNGEE. The CDR3 sequence is 15 residues long. In DNA, the CDR3 is TGTGCCAGCAGCGTCGGAGCGGGCCCACACAATGAGCAGTTCTTC. Its protein is CASSVGAGPHNEQFF. The full variable domain, completed using reference TRBV9 and TRBJ2-1, is DSGVTQTPKHLITATGQRVTLRCSPRSGDLSVYWYQQSLDQGLQFLIQYYNGEERAKGNILERFSAQQFPDLHSELNLSSLELGDSALYFCASSVGAGPHNEQFFGPGTRLTVL.

As for this clone: Sequence at one end of the junction differs from germline and may be a read error. The genes are TRBV7-9 and TRBJ2-5, with D perhaps matching TRBD2 (6 bases). The CDR3 runs 15 residues. Per the germline V gene, CDR1 is SEHNR and CDR2 is FQNEAQ (reference sequence). The CDR3 coding sequence is TGTTCCAGCAGCCCCGGCGACGCGGGACGGAAGACCCAGTACTTC. Protein product: CSSSPGDAGRKTQYF.